Below are 28 T cell receptor beta chains sequenced from a single sample in a study of blood T cell repertoires in COVID-19. Produced via immunoSEQ multiplex PCR; TCRdb's table is partial and in-frame only. The table includes around 60,000 clones, 90% detected once. Sequenced: peripheral blood. These receptors all stem from a man in his 60s with active COVID-19.

The chain is built from TRBV2 and TRBJ1-2; 11 bases are shared with TRBD1. In germline, CDR1 is SNHLY, CDR2 FYNNEI. The CDR3 consists of 15 residues. V shed 4 bases and J 7 bases; nucleotides not matched to a gene: 8. This chain's CDR3 is CASSGIGTGGGGYTF. DNA for the CDR3: TGTGCCAGCAGTGGAATAGGGACAGGGGGAGGTGGCTACACCTTC.

The CDR3 DNA sequence: TGCGCCAGCAGCCAAGGAGGCAGACGGGATAATGAAAAACTGTTTTTT. Encoded protein: CASSQGGRRDNEKLFF. The rearrangement joins TRBV4-1 to TRBJ1-4; no clear D. Germline-derived CDR1 and CDR2 are MGHRA and YSYEKL. This CDR3 comprises 16 residues. The ends were cut back, 1 base at V and 4 bases at J, with 13 bases in the middle.

The rearrangement links TRBV28 to TRBJ1-3, with D possibly being TRBD1 (6 bases). The CDR3 covers 12 residues. Per the germline V gene, CDR1 is MDHEN and CDR2 is SYDVKM. CDR3 sequence reads: CAGGSSGNTIYF. The CDR3 coding sequence is TGTGCAGGGGGTAGTTCTGGAAACACCATATATTTT.

V is TRBV7-2 and J is TRBJ1-2; TRBD1 aligns across 9 bases. The CDR3 contains 14 residues. The germline CDR1 and CDR2 sequences are SGHTA and FQGNSA. Trimming removed 1 base from V and 4 bases from J; junction bases left unmatched: 1. In nucleotides, the CDR3 is TGTGCCAGCAGCTTAGGGGACAGGGCCTATGGCTACACCTTC. The encoded protein is CASSLGDRAYGYTF.

The chain links TRBV30 to TRBJ1-5, with TRBD1 matching 9 bases. The CDR3 loop spans 14 amino acids. V lost 5 bases, J lost 7 bases, and 9 bases stayed unmatched. Looked up from germline, CDR1 is GTSNPN and CDR2 is SVGIG (reference sequence). CDR3: CAWSTGTGNQPQHF. The CDR3, as DNA: TGTGCCTGGTCGACGGGGACAGGGAACCAGCCCCAGCATTTT.

The chain couples TRBV3-1 (or the pseudogene TRBV3-2) to TRBJ2-2, with a tentative D call TRBD2 (6 bases). V shed 4 bases and J shed 6 bases, with 12 bases lying between them. This CDR3 is built from 14 residues. CDR1 is LGHDT and CDR2 is YNNKEL in the germline V gene (reference sequence). CDR3 nucleotides: TGTGCCAGCAGCCCTGGGTGGGGGGCCGGGGAGCTGTTTTTT. It translates to CASSPGWGAGELFF.

V usage is TRBV29-1 and J usage is TRBJ1-4; weak D call: TRBD1 (5 bases). This CDR3 comprises 14 residues. The ends were cut back, 2 bases at V and 8 bases at J, with 15 bases in the middle. Germline V gene lookup returns CDR1 SQVTM and CDR2 ANQGSEA. As DNA, the CDR3 is TGCAGCGTTGAAATGATGGCGGGGGGAGAAAAACTGTTTTTT. Translating it yields CSVEMMAGGEKLFF.

The V gene is TRBV6-5, the J gene TRBJ2-3; D might be TRBD2 (5 bases). Germline CDR1 is MNHEY and CDR2 is SVGAGI. V lost 5 bases, J lost 2 bases, and 8 bases lay in between. The CDR3 loop spans 13 amino acids. In DNA form, the CDR3 reads TGTGCCAGCAGTATGAGGGACACAGATACGCAGTATTTT. Amino acids: CASSMRDTDTQYF.

The CDR3 loop is CASTGTGRNTIYF. Written as DNA, the CDR3 is TGTGCCAGCACAGGGACAGGTCGGAACACCATATATTTT. This rearrangement joins TRBV3-1 (or the pseudogene TRBV3-2) to TRBJ1-3, with TRBD1 matching 8 bases. The junction had 6 bases not matched to a gene; V was cut back by 7 bases and J by 7 bases. Germline values: CDR1 LGHDT, CDR2 YNNKEL (reference sequence). The CDR3 is 13 amino acids.

The chain has TRBV5-1 and TRBJ2-7, with D perhaps TRBD1 (5 bases). CDR3 length: 14 residues. Per the germline V gene, CDR1 is SGHRS and CDR2 is YFSETQ. Trimming took off 4 bases at V and 6 bases at J, with 17 bases between the two ends. The CDR3, as DNA: TGCGCCAGCAGCGTGGGGCAGATGCCCCCCGAGCAGTACTTC. This sequence encodes CASSVGQMPPEQYF.

This sequence joins TRBV6-2 or TRBV6-3 and TRBJ2-3; D might be TRBD1 (5 bases). This CDR3 is 14 amino acids long. Trimming left V 6 bases short and J 4 bases short, with 14 bases between. CDR1 is MNHEY and CDR2 is SVGEGT in the germline V gene. CDR3 in DNA: TGTGCCAGCAGCTTAATAGGGGTAGCAGATACGCAGTATTTT. Translation: CASSLIGVADTQYF.

The genes are TRBV5-1 and TRBJ2-1, with a weak D call TRBD2 (5 bases). V lost 3 bases, J lost 3 bases, and 13 bases lay in between. The CDR3 has 15 residues. CDR1 and CDR2 from the germline V gene are SGHRS and YFSETQ. The CDR3 reads CASSSVRTGYNEQFF. CDR3 DNA: TGCGCCAGCAGCTCCGTGAGGACTGGCTACAATGAGCAGTTCTTC.

This clone was counted a few times. The CDR3 DNA reads TGTGCCAGCAGTTTAAGGTACAGCTCCTATAATTCACCCCTCCACTTT. Protein product: CASSLRYSSYNSPLHF. The chain combines TRBV28 with TRBJ1-6; D is undetermined. V was shortened by 2 bases and J by 0 bases, with 8 bases between the two germline ends. The CDR3 runs to 16 residues. The germline V gene has CDR1 MDHEN and CDR2 SYDVKM.

This clone was detected only once. This rearrangement joins TRBV15 to TRBJ2-7, with 8 bases lining up with TRBD2. Trimming at V came to 8 bases and at J to 0 bases, leaving 3 bases not matched to a gene. This CDR3 comprises 13 residues. In germline, CDR1 is LNHNV, CDR2 YYDKDF (reference sequence). For the CDR3, the DNA is TGTGCCACCCGCGGGAGGCCCTCCTACGAGCAGTACTTC. Encoded protein: CATRGRPSYEQYF.

This clone has only one observation. The chain has TRBV7-8 and TRBJ1-1; 7 bases map to TRBD1. The CDR3 is 14 amino acids. Germline V gives CDR1 SGHVS, CDR2 FQNEAQ. The V gene end was trimmed by 6 bases and the J gene end by 0 bases; junction bases not matched to a gene: 4. The CDR3 loop reads CASRGDSMNTEAFF. The CDR3 DNA follows: TGTGCCAGCAGGGGGGACAGCATGAACACTGAAGCTTTCTTT.

This clone was seen once. The chain employs TRBV24-1 and TRBJ2-2; a weak D match, TRBD1 (6 bases). The V end lost 5 bases, the J end lost 3 bases, and 12 bases lay between the germline ends. There are 15 residues in the CDR3. Germline values: CDR1 KGHDR, CDR2 SFDVKD. CDR3 sequence: CATSGRGGDTGELFF. CDR3 DNA sequence: TGTGCCACCAGTGGAAGAGGGGGTGACACCGGGGAGCTGTTTTTT.

CDR3 amino acids: CSARGLHTQYF. In nucleotides, the CDR3 is TGCAGTGCACGAGGACTACATACGCAGTATTTT. This sequence joins TRBV20-1 and TRBJ2-3, with D possibly matching TRBD2 (6 bases). The length of the CDR3 is 11 residues. From germline, CDR1 is DFQATT and CDR2 SNEGSKA (reference sequence). The V gene lost 6 bases and the J gene lost 7 bases, with 11 bases spanning the gap.

The rearrangement links TRBV5-1 to TRBJ1-3; 12 nucleotides agree with TRBD1. CDR1 is SGHRS, CDR2 YFSETQ, per germline. V gave up 5 bases and J gave up 0 bases; unmatched junction bases: 12. The CDR3 covers 19 residues. The CDR3 DNA reads as TGCGCCAGCAGGTCTGGGACAGGGGGCTTAGGAAGCTCTGGAAACACCATATATTTT. It translates to CASRSGTGGLGSSGNTIYF.

The CDR3 protein is CASSPSAGDLNGYTF. CDR3 bases: TGTGCCAGCAGCCCCTCGGCGGGGGACCTCAATGGCTACACCTTC. V is TRBV6-6 and J is TRBJ1-2, with D maybe TRBD1 (5 bases). The CDR3 length is 15 residues. Germline CDR1 reads MNHNY; CDR2 reads SVGAGI (reference sequence). V lost 6 bases and J lost 6, with 20 bases in between.

This clone was recorded once. The chain links TRBV7-3 to TRBJ1-6; 7 bases match TRBD1. Looked up from germline, CDR1 is SGHTA and CDR2 is FQGTGA. V trimming: 2 bases; J trimming: 7 bases; junction bases outside the gene matches: 5. This CDR3 region has 15 residues. The CDR3 region has the DNA TGTGCCAGCAGCTTAGGCGCAGGGGGGAATTCACCCCTCCACTTT. This encodes CASSLGAGGNSPLHF.

The chain links TRBV15 to TRBJ1-1, with a tentative D call TRBD1 (5 bases). V was trimmed by 5 bases and J by 8 bases, leaving 12 bases between them. The CDR3 is 12 amino acids. Germline assignment: CDR1 LNHNV and CDR2 YYDKDF (reference sequence). CDR3 nucleotide sequence: TGTGCCACCAGCGAGACGAGGACAGAAGCTTTCTTT. Protein: CATSETRTEAFF.

This chain joins TRBV7-2 and TRBJ2-4; D may be TRBD1 (5 bases). V lost 5 bases and J lost 0, with 23 bases in between. The CDR3 spans 19 residues. The V gene's germline CDR1 is SGHTA and CDR2 FQGNSA. CDR3: CASSPPGGARLLAKNIQYF. CDR3 nucleotides: TGTGCCAGCAGCCCACCGGGTGGGGCCAGACTTTTAGCCAAAAACATTCAGTACTTC.

The V gene is TRBV7-8, the J gene TRBJ2-1; no reliable D call. V was cut by 2 bases and J by 8 bases, with 4 bases left in between. CDR1 and CDR2 from the germline V gene are SGHVS and FQNEAQ. The CDR3 extends over 11 amino acids. CDR3 coding DNA: TGTGCCAGCAGCTTAAGCCATGAGCAGTTCTTC. Its protein is CASSLSHEQFF.

The chain carries TRBV7-4 and TRBJ2-7; 16 bases map to TRBD2. In germline, CDR1 is SGHVT, CDR2 SQSDAQ. The CDR3 has 17 residues. Losses at the gene ends were 4 bases for V and 3 bases for J; bases not matched to a gene: 6. The CDR3 DNA is TGTGCCAGCAGCTCGCTAGGGACTAGCGGGAGGGTCTACGAGCAGTACTTC. Translating gives CASSSLGTSGRVYEQYF.

This clone was seen a handful of times. The chain has TRBV30 and TRBJ1-2, with 11 bases fitting TRBD1. V lost 5 bases to trimming and J lost 4 bases; unmatched junction nucleotides: 3. There are 13 residues in the CDR3. Germline CDR1 and CDR2: GTSNPN and SVGIG (reference sequence). This CDR3 reads CAWVDRGPYGYTF. CDR3 in DNA: TGTGCCTGGGTGGACAGGGGGCCCTATGGCTACACCTTC.

V gene TRBV19 combines with J gene TRBJ2-7; 7 bases fit TRBD1. From germline, CDR1 is LNHDA and CDR2 SQIVND (reference sequence). After removal of 2 bases from V and 6 bases from J, the junction contained 7 bases not matched to a gene. The CDR3 loop spans 14 amino acids. The CDR3 sequence: CASSITGAMGEQYF. CDR3 sequence (DNA): TGTGCCAGTAGTATAACAGGGGCAATGGGCGAGCAGTACTTC.

The genes are TRBV18 and TRBJ1-1; D remains unclear. The CDR3 totals 14 residues. V was shortened by 8 bases and J by 0 bases, with 13 bases between the two germline ends. Germline CDR1 and CDR2: KGHSH and LQKENI. The CDR3 sequence is CASAGASMNTEAFF. In nucleotides, the CDR3 is TGTGCCAGCGCCGGAGCGAGCATGAACACTGAAGCTTTCTTT.

This clone has only one observation. The J gene is TRBJ2-3, the V gene TRBV9, with D hard to call. Trimming cost V 0 bases and J 2 bases, with 7 bases left between them. The germline V gene has CDR1 SGDLS and CDR2 YYNGEE. The length of the CDR3 is 14 residues. CDR3 amino acids: CASSVERHTDTQYF. In nucleotides, the CDR3 is TGTGCCAGCAGCGTAGAGCGCCACACAGATACGCAGTATTTT. Complete variable domain (other parts from reference TRBV9 and TRBJ2-3): DSGVTQTPKHLITATGQRVTLRCSPRSGDLSVYWYQQSLDQGLQFLIQYYNGEERAKGNILERFSAQQFPDLHSELNLSSLELGDSALYFCASSVERHTDTQYFGPGTRLTVL.